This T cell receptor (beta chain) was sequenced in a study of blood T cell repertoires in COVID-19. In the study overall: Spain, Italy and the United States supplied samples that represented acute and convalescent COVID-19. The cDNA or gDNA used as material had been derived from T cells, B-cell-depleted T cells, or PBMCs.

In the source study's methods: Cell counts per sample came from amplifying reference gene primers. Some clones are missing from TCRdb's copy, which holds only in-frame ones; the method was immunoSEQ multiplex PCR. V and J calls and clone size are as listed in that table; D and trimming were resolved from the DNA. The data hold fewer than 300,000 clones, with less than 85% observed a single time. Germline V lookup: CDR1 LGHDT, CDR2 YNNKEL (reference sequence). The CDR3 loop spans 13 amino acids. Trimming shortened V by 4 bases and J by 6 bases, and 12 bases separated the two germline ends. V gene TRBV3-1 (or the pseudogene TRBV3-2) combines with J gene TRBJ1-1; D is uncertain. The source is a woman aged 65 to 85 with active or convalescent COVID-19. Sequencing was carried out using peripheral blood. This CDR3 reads CASSLLSVAEAFF. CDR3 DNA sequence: TGTGCCAGCAGCCTGCTCTCAGTGGCTGAAGCTTTCTTT.